The 19 T cell receptor beta chains below come from one sample, sequenced in a study of read filtering for tumor transcriptome and immune sequencing. The library was built from about 400 ng RNA with molecular barcoded adaptors for alpha/delta and beta/gamma chains. TCRdb reprocessed the reads with MiXCR, giving one entry per CDR3 protein. The data show 50,000 to 65,000 distinct CDR3 sequences, approximately 18% seen once. Sequencing was done on a sample of a population of CD138-negative cells sorted from bone marrow. The receptors were gathered from a donor at least 40 years old with multiple myeloma.

In its sample, this clonotype was seen many times. The chain employs TRBV6-2 or TRBV6-3 and TRBJ2-1; TRBD2 agrees at 11 bases. The germline gives CDR1 MNHEY, CDR2 SVGEGT. This CDR3 comprises 14 residues. The V gene end was trimmed by 7 bases and the J gene end by 4 bases; junction bases not matched to a gene: 3. CDR3 coding DNA: TGTGCCAGCACGGGACTAGCGGAATACAATGAGCAGTTCTTC. It specifies CASTGLAEYNEQFF.

This clonotype was recorded once. A much larger clone differs by one base, so this may be a read error. The chain employs TRBV30 and TRBJ2-2; a possible D gene is TRBD2 (5 bases). The CDR3 is 13 residues long. Germline values: CDR1 GTSNPN, CDR2 SVGIG (reference sequence). The CDR3 here is CAWSVGVTGELSF. CDR3 nucleotides: TGTGCCTGGAGTGTAGGCGTCACCGGGGAGCTGTCTTTT. Full variable domain (missing parts from reference TRBV30 and TRBJ2-2): SQTIHQWPATLVQPVGSPLSLECTVEGTSNPNLYWYRQAAGRGLQLLFYSVGIGQISSEVPQNLSASRPQDRQFILSSKKLLLSDSGFYLCAWSVGVTGELSFGEGSRLTVL.

On this clonotype itself: A much larger clonotype is one base distant, so this may be a read error. This chain connects TRBV2 to TRBJ2-1, with 11 bases identical to TRBD2. The CDR3 runs 13 residues. The germline V gene has CDR1 SNHLY and CDR2 FYNNEI. CDR3 DNA: TGTGCCAGGGAGGGACTAGCGGACAATGGGCAGTTCTTC. This codes for CAREGLADNGQFF.

A word on this clonotype: A much bigger clone sits one base away, suggesting this may be a read error. The rearrangement uses TRBV12-3 or TRBV12-4 and TRBJ1-2; 9 nucleotides agree with TRBD1. Unmatched junction bases numbered 18, after V lost 10 bases and J lost 6 bases. The CDR3 is made up of 16 amino acids. This CDR3 is CATTAHGTGKDHGYTF. The CDR3 region has the DNA TGTGCCACTACTGCTCACGGGACAGGGAAGGACCATGGCTACACCTTC.

Concerning this clonotype: The conserved final phenylalanine or tryptophan is absent from the CDR3, which likely points to a read error. No DNA is shown, since the ends of the CDR3 on it are uncertain; the CDR3 is the one TCRdb lists. The rearrangement uses TRBV5-1 and TRBJ1-1. 15 amino acids form the CDR3, both terminal residues included. Germline V CDR1 and CDR2: SGHRS, YFSETQ. CDR3 loop: CASSLGPDMNTETFI.

This clonotype was detected ten times or more. V gene TRBV6-2 or TRBV6-3 combines with J gene TRBJ2-1; TRBD2 matches at 9 bases. The CDR3 consists of 17 residues. CDR1 is MNHEY and CDR2 is SVGEGT in the germline V gene. V lost 7 bases, J lost 4 bases, and 14 bases stayed unmatched. CDR3 in amino acids: CASKWKELAGRYNEQFF. CDR3 in DNA: TGTGCCAGCAAATGGAAGGAACTAGCGGGCCGATACAATGAGCAGTTCTTC.

For this clonotype: Since a much larger clone is just one base distant, this may be a read error. This chain uses TRBV29-1 with TRBJ1-2; possible D gene TRBD1, 5 bases. This CDR3 is built from 15 residues. Germline V lookup: CDR1 SQVTM, CDR2 ANQGSEA. The CDR3 region is CSFDAPGLTLDGYTF. The CDR3 region has the DNA TGCAGCTTTGACGCGCCGGGACTGACCCTCGATGGCTACACCTTC.

About this clonotype itself: A much larger clone is a single base away; this may be a read error. The V call is TRBV19, the J call TRBJ2-7; D not certain. The CDR3 contains 15 residues. The V gene's germline CDR1 is LNHDA and CDR2 SQIVND (reference sequence). Trimming pared 7 bases from V and 5 bases from J, leaving 21 bases between. The CDR3 here is CASTGGTSRRDEQYF. DNA for the CDR3: TGTGCCAGTACCGGCGGAACCTCGAGAAGGGACGAGCAGTACTTC.

This clonotype has at least ten counts. J is TRBJ2-1 and V is TRBV28; 9 nucleotides agree with TRBD2. Trimming cost V 4 bases and J 0 bases; bases outside gene matches: 7. CDR1 MDHEN and CDR2 SYDVKM come from the germline V gene. The CDR3 sequence is 17 residues long. CDR3 region: CASSYFYSGSSYNEQFF. The CDR3, as DNA: TGTGCCAGCAGTTACTTCTATAGCGGGAGCTCCTACAATGAGCAGTTCTTC. The entire variable domain, with the rest obtained from reference TRBV28 and TRBJ2-1, is as follows: DVKVTQSSRYLVKRTGEKVFLECVQDMDHENMFWYRQDPGLGLRLIYFSYDVKMKEKGDIPEGYSVSREKKERFSLILESASTNQTSMYLCASSYFYSGSSYNEQFFGPGTRLTVL.

This clonotype was found many times. The CDR3 spells CASNPSGFGELFF. The CDR3, as DNA: TGTGCCAGCAACCCCTCAGGGTTCGGGGAGCTGTTTTTT. The gene calls are TRBV9 and TRBJ2-2; D is possibly TRBD1 (5 bases). This CDR3 has 13 residues. With 6 bases removed from V and 7 bases from J, the gap between germline ends came to 13 bases. Germline V lookup: CDR1 SGDLS, CDR2 YYNGEE.

As concerns this clonotype: The conserved phenylalanine or tryptophan is not found at the CDR3 terminus, so this likely reflects a read error. The V call is TRBV4-2, the J call TRBJ2-5; tentative D call: TRBD2 (6 bases). This CDR3 is 14 amino acids long. The germline gives CDR1 LGHNA, CDR2 YNFKEQ. CDR3 in DNA: TGTGTCAGCAGCCAAGAAACTAGCAAGGAGACCCAGTACTCC. Translating gives CVSSQETSKETQYS.

This clonotype was observed many times. The V call is TRBV28, the J call TRBJ2-7; TRBD2 might be the D (5 bases). The CDR3 is made up of 18 amino acids. The germline V gene has CDR1 MDHEN and CDR2 SYDVKM. V was pared by 3 bases and J by 2 bases, with 23 bases between. In nucleotides, the CDR3 is TGTGCCAGCAGTTTGCATTACACCACCGGGATTTCAACCTACGAGCAGTACTTC. Residues: CASSLHYTTGISTYEQYF.

This clonotype was recorded at least ten times. The chain has TRBV19 and TRBJ2-7; perhaps TRBD1 as D (5 bases). Trimming took 6 bases from V and 0 from J, leaving 12 bases between them. The CDR3 sequence is 14 residues long. Germline CDR1 reads LNHDA; CDR2 reads SQIVND (reference sequence). CDR3 residues: CASSNQGSSYEQYF. CDR3 DNA sequence: TGTGCCAGTAGCAATCAGGGATCCTCCTACGAGCAGTACTTC. The entire variable domain, with the rest obtained from reference TRBV19 and TRBJ2-7, is as follows: DGGITQSPKYLFRKEGQNVTLSCEQNLNHDAMYWYRQDPGQGLRLIYYSQIVNDFQKGDIAEGYSVSREKKESFPLTVTSAQKNPTAFYLCASSNQGSSYEQYFGPGTRLTVT.

This clonotype was counted ten times or more. The V call is TRBV7-2, the J call TRBJ2-1; D is unclear. The CDR3 contains 14 residues. The germline gives CDR1 SGHTA, CDR2 FQGNSA. V was shortened by 5 bases and J by 6 bases, with 14 bases between the two germline ends. CDR3 sequence: CASSATPQVNEQFF. CDR3 nucleotide sequence: TGTGCCAGCAGCGCCACCCCCCAGGTCAATGAGCAGTTCTTC. The variable domain in full, completed from reference TRBV7-2 and TRBJ2-1, reads GAGVSQSPSNKVTEKGKDVELRCDPISGHTALYWYRQSLGQGLEFLIYFQGNSAPDKSGLPSDRFSAERTGGSVSTLTIQRTQQEDSAVYLCASSATPQVNEQFFGPGTRLTVL.

This clonotype has a count of ten or more. The rearrangement links TRBV20-1 to TRBJ2-3; perhaps TRBD1 as D (6 bases). V was cut by 6 bases and J by 2 bases, with 18 bases left in between. There are 15 residues in the CDR3. Germline loops: CDR1 DFQATT, CDR2 SNEGSKA (reference sequence). The CDR3 here is CSAQGHSLTTDTQYF. Here the CDR3 DNA reads TGCAGTGCCCAGGGACACTCTCTAACCACAGATACGCAGTATTTT.

The V gene is TRBV7-3, the J gene TRBJ2-6; D may correspond to TRBD1 or TRBD2 (5 bases each). Germline assignment: CDR1 SGHTA and CDR2 FQGTGA. V lost 5 bases and J lost 7, with 18 bases in between. The CDR3 has 16 amino acids. In nucleotides, the CDR3 is TGTGCCAGCAGCCGAATGGGGGTTGGAGGCGCCAACGTCCTGACTTTC. Its translation: CASSRMGVGGANVLTF. Using reference TRBV7-3 and TRBJ2-6 for the parts outside the CDR3, the full variable domain is GAGVSQTPSNKVTEKGKYVELRCDPISGHTALYWYRQSLGQGPEFLIYFQGTGAADDSGLPNDRFFAVRPEGSVSTLKIQRTERGDSAVYLCASSRMGVGGANVLTFGAGSRLTVL.

This clonotype was counted at least ten times. The rearrangement joins TRBV7-6 to TRBJ2-5, with D uncertain. CDR3 length: 12 amino acids. CDR1 and CDR2 (germline): SGHVS, FNYEAQ. The V and J ends lost 2 bases and 5 bases respectively, with 6 bases between them. Here the CDR3 DNA reads TGTGCCAGCAGCTTAAGCGAGGAGACCCAGTACTTC. Its translation is CASSLSEETQYF.

This clonotype was detected many times. V gene TRBV6-1 combines with J gene TRBJ2-5; D gene unclear. CDR3 length equals 13 residues. Between the trimmed V and J ends, which lost 1 base and 5 bases, there was a span of 8 bases. Germline-derived CDR1 and CDR2 are MNHNS and SASEGT. CDR3: CASSEEGYETQYF. The CDR3 coding sequence is TGTGCCAGCAGTGAAGAAGGGTATGAGACCCAGTACTTC.

The table lists this clonotype with many counts. V usage is TRBV14 and J usage is TRBJ2-2, with TRBD1 as a possible D gene (6 bases). Germline loops: CDR1 SGHDN, CDR2 FVKESK. Between the trimmed V and J ends, which lost 3 bases and 2 bases, there was a span of 10 bases. This CDR3 is built from 15 residues. Written as DNA, the CDR3 is TGTGCCAGCAGCCAGAACAGGGCTAACACCGGGGAGCTGTTTTTT. The encoded protein is CASSQNRANTGELFF.